This T cell receptor (beta chain) was documented in a study of T cells after yellow fever vaccination. Whole-study findings and limits: Contamination of FACS-sorted repertoires by abundant clonotypes from the bulk population could occur. Relatively few clonotypes were ones that appeared in both CD4 and CD8 compartments.

This clonotype was recorded many times. Its target is unknown. For TCR, cDNA came from 5'RACE template switching, which added a universal primer site and UMIs. TCRdb redid the calling of the 5' RACE reads with MiXCR, one entry per CDR3 protein. The sample has about 170,000 distinct CDR3 sequences; roughly 6.4% are singletons. Sequenced material: CD4+ T cells sorted from PBMCs, taken on the day of the first yellow fever vaccination. The sequence came from a man between 18 and 35 years old who received the YFV17D yellow fever vaccine.

DNA for the CDR3: TGTGCCAGCAGCGTGAGACAGGCCCAAGCCCGGTCCGGGGAGCTGTTTTTT. Encoded protein: CASSVRQAQARSGELFF. The chain recombines TRBV9 with TRBJ2-2; D might be TRBD1 (6 bases). Germline V gives CDR1 SGDLS, CDR2 YYNGEE. This CDR3 spans 17 amino acids. V was clipped by 2 bases and J by 6 bases, with 20 bases between them.